This T cell receptor (beta chain) was retrieved from a study of blood T cells in healthy people across ages. The V gene's germline CDR1 is MNHNS and CDR2 SASEGT. This CDR3 comprises 14 residues. The V and J ends lost 6 bases and 3 bases respectively, with 13 bases between them. This clonotype was recorded many times. Together with a sample-barcoded 5' primer, a J-beta primer mix was included in a second PCR lasting roughly 6 to 12 cycles. TCRdb re-called the 5' RACE reads with MiXCR, one entry per CDR3 protein. The profile shows hundreds of thousands of distinct CDR3 sequences, under 35% of them singletons.

This TCR derives from a woman older than 75 in good health. The rearrangement uses TRBV6-1 and TRBJ2-3, with D possibly TRBD2 on 5 matching bases. Sequenced input: blood. The CDR3 region has the DNA TGTGCCAGCAGCTCCGGTGTAGCGACAGATACGCAGTATTTT. Translation: CASSSGVATDTQYF.